Following are 13 T cell receptor beta chains from one sample sequenced in a study of vaccination effects on CD4 cells after COVID-19. Sequenced by immunoSEQ multiplex PCR; TCRdb stores in-frame clones only, minus some. The sample holds roughly 25,000 clones; over 55% are singletons and the top ten take 9.5% to 15%. Sequencing followed a ViraFEST assay step that expanded antigen-specific CD4+ T cells with viral peptide pools. Isolating CD4+ T cells followed ten to eleven days of culture. Prior SARS-CoV-2 infection was absent in the vaccine recipients, as shown by negative nucleocapsid antibodies. Antigens for these TCRs are unknown. Here the sequenced sample was CD4+ T cells from PBMCs cultured with HCoV-OC43 spike peptides, taken before COVID-19 vaccination. Regarding subset: HCoV-OC43 spike overlapping peptide pool stimulation. These receptors all stem from a human donor who received a COVID-19 vaccine.

The chain uses TRBV9 and TRBJ1-6; no definite D call. This CDR3 contains 14 residues. The germline V and J ends were trimmed by 0 bases and 5 bases, with 6 bases remaining between them. Germline values: CDR1 SGDLS, CDR2 YYNGEE. This CDR3 reads CASSVGGNNSPLHF. DNA of the CDR3: TGTGCCAGCAGCGTAGGGGGTAATAATTCACCCCTCCACTTT.

The chain combines TRBV5-1 with TRBJ2-3; tentatively, D is TRBD2 (5 bases). There are 14 residues in the CDR3. The V end was cut by 0 bases, the J end by 5 bases, with 10 bases between. Germline CDR1 is SGHRS and CDR2 is YFSETQ. CDR3 DNA: TGCGCCAGCAGCTTGGGGGCTAGCCAAGATACGCAGTATTTT. This codes for CASSLGASQDTQYF.

The chain joins TRBV5-1 to TRBJ2-5, with D maybe TRBD2 (7 bases). V lost 5 bases, J lost 2 bases, and 10 bases lay in between. The CDR3 totals 13 residues. CDR1 is SGHRS, CDR2 YFSETQ, per germline. CDR3 DNA sequence: TGCGCCAGCAGTAAGGGGGGGCAAGAGACCCAGTACTTC. Translation gives CASSKGGQETQYF.

This chain uses TRBV11-2 with TRBJ1-4; D ambiguous. The CDR3 extends over 12 amino acids. Trimming stripped 3 bases from V and 14 bases from J, with 13 bases between. Germline assignment: CDR1 SGHAT and CDR2 FQNNGV. CDR3 protein: CASSFLAGNLFF. The CDR3 DNA follows: TGTGCCAGCAGCTTTCTCGCCGGAAATCTGTTTTTT.

The chain employs TRBV6-5 and TRBJ1-2; D is undetermined. The germline V gene has CDR1 MNHEY and CDR2 SVGAGI. Trimming pared 0 bases from V and 2 bases from J, leaving 4 bases between. The CDR3 covers 13 residues. The CDR3 DNA is TGTGCCAGCAGTTACTCCCTAAACTATGGCTACACCTTC. It specifies CASSYSLNYGYTF.

The chain combines TRBV27 with TRBJ1-3; 9 positions agree with TRBD1. J lost 4 bases, V lost 6 bases, and 7 bases had no gene match. CDR1 and CDR2 from the germline V gene are MNHEY and SMNVEV (reference sequence). This CDR3 is built from 15 residues. The CDR3 loop reads CASSSNRGRGNTIYF. DNA for the CDR3: TGTGCCAGCAGCTCTAACAGGGGGCGAGGAAACACCATATATTTT.

This clone was detected a few times. This chain connects TRBV15 to TRBJ2-7, with unresolved D. CDR3 length: 13 amino acids. Per germline, CDR1 LNHNV and CDR2 YYDKDF (reference sequence). V lost 0 bases to trimming and J lost 4 bases, with 7 bases between them. CDR3 amino acids: CATSRDAGYEQYF. The CDR3 DNA follows: TGTGCCACCAGCAGAGACGCTGGGTACGAGCAGTACTTC.

The chain combines TRBV18 with TRBJ1-2; 8 nucleotides line up with TRBD1. Germline V CDR1 and CDR2: KGHSH, LQKENI. The V segment lost 6 bases and the J segment 8 bases; nucleotides outside the gene matches: 8. The CDR3 extends over 13 amino acids. The CDR3 coding sequence is TGTGCCAGCTCTCCTCAACGGGACAGGGGCTACACCTTC. Protein sequence: CASSPQRDRGYTF.

This clone was counted between two and nine times. V usage is TRBV25-1 and J usage is TRBJ2-7; tentative D call: TRBD1 (6 bases). The CDR3 covers 14 residues. Trimming cost V 4 bases and J 1 base, with 11 bases left between them. Germline V lookup: CDR1 MGHDK, CDR2 SYGVNS. The CDR3 nucleotides are TGTGCCAGCAGTGTCGAAGGGGGATCCTACGAGCAGTACTTC. This sequence encodes CASSVEGGSYEQYF.

The chain couples TRBV3-1 (or the pseudogene TRBV3-2) to TRBJ2-1; 7 nucleotides agree with TRBD1. J lost 6 bases, V lost 4 bases, and 9 bases had no gene match. Germline lookup yields CDR1 LGHDT and CDR2 YNNKEL (reference sequence). The CDR3 length is 15 residues. In nucleotides, the CDR3 is TGTGCCAGCAGCCGGCGACAGGGCCGGGGCAATGAGCAGTTCTTC. Translating it yields CASSRRQGRGNEQFF.

The chain recombines TRBV6-1 with TRBJ1-5; D gene uncertain. Germline values: CDR1 MNHNS, CDR2 SASEGT. The germline V and J ends were trimmed by 1 base and 6 bases, with 7 bases remaining between them. The CDR3 loop spans 13 amino acids. In nucleotides, the CDR3 is TGTGCCAGCAGTGAAGTCTTACCTCAGCCCCAGCATTTT. Residues: CASSEVLPQPQHF.

The rearrangement uses TRBV9 and TRBJ2-1; 7 bases line up with TRBD1. In germline, CDR1 is SGDLS, CDR2 YYNGEE. The CDR3 has 13 amino acids. V trimming: 5 bases; J trimming: 7 bases; junction bases outside the gene matches: 6. In DNA, the CDR3 is TGTGCCAGCAGTGGGACAGTTCGTAATGAGCAGTTCTTC. Its protein product is CASSGTVRNEQFF.

This chain joins TRBV5-6 and TRBJ1-2; D not certain. Trimming removed 2 bases at V and 6 bases at J, with 8 bases between. This CDR3 comprises 12 residues. Germline CDR1 SGHDT, CDR2 YYEEEE. CDR3 nucleotides: TGTGCCAGCAGCTTCATGGTAGATGGCTACACCTTC. This encodes CASSFMVDGYTF.